Listed below are T cell receptor beta chains from one sample, sequenced in a study of cytomegalovirus exposure and HLA in healthy donors. Clones were sequenced by immunoSEQ multiplex PCR, and TCRdb holds only the in-frame ones, with some missing. Of approximately 280,000 clones listed, around 90% are singletons. The sequencing sample was made of PBMCs. Source of these receptors: a woman between 18 and 29 years old in good health and CMV-seronegative. CDR3s include the opening cysteine and the closing phenylalanine or tryptophan. The order of the fields is V gene, clone size, J gene, D gene, CDR3 DNA, CDR3 protein. D genes are given only for firm matches. Size is stated for part of the rows, as once, few or many counts, or as a class when the clone is expanded.

TRBV25-1	.	TRBJ2-3	TRBD2	TGTGCCAGCAGTGAATCCAGCGGGGTTTCAGATACGCAGTATTTT	CASSESSGVSDTQYF
TRBV5-4	.	TRBJ1-2	.	TGTGCCAGCAGCTTGGAGCAGGGGAGGGGAGATGGCTACACCTTC	CASSLEQGRGDGYTF
TRBV18	.	TRBJ1-4	TRBD1	TGTGCCAGCTCACCCAGGGGGCTGCAACAAACTAATGAAAAACTGTTTTTT	CASSPRGLQQTNEKLFF
TRBV25-1	.	TRBJ1-6	.	TGTGCCAGCAGTGAATCAGGGTCAGGGTATAATTCACCCCTCCACTTT	CASSESGSGYNSPLHF
TRBV10-3	.	TRBJ2-5	TRBD2	TGTGCCATCAGTGACCCGACTAGCGGGGAAGAGACCCAGTACTTC	CAISDPTSGEETQYF
TRBV2	.	TRBJ2-5	.	TGTGCCACTCCCTCGGGACTGGGAGAGACCCAGTACTTC	CATPSGLGETQYF
TRBV30	.	TRBJ2-2	.	TGTGCCTGGAGCCAACGGAGGGCCGGGGAGCTGTTTTTT	CAWSQRRAGELFF
TRBV7-3	few	TRBJ2-1	TRBD1	TGTGCCAGCAGCTTAGGAGACAGGGCCGAGCAGTTCTTC	CASSLGDRAEQFF
TRBV6-5	.	TRBJ2-7	.	TGTGCCAGCAGGTGGGCAGGGCACTCCTACGAGCAGTACTTC	CASRWAGHSYEQYF
TRBV6-1	.	TRBJ2-2	.	TGTGCCAGCAGTGTCCGACAGGAAGGGGCCGGGGAGCTGTTTTTT	CASSVRQEGAGELFF
TRBV6-5	.	TRBJ2-7	TRBD1	TGTGCCAGCAGTCGACAGGGGACGGTCTCCTACGAGCAGTACTTC	CASSRQGTVSYEQYF
TRBV6-5	.	TRBJ1-6	.	TGTGCCAGCACGGTGAGAGTATTTCAACCCCTCCACTTT	CASTVRVFQPLHF
TRBV5-6	.	TRBJ1-2	TRBD1	TGTGCCAGCAACAGACCGGGACAGGGGAACTATGGCTACACCTTC	CASNRPGQGNYGYTF
TRBV27	.	TRBJ2-4	TRBD2	TGTGCCAGCCGGGCGTCGGGTCTAGCGGTTATTGGCAAAAACATTCAGTACTTC	CASRASGLAVIGKNIQYF
TRBV9	.	TRBJ2-5	TRBD2	TGTGCCAGCAGCGATGGACTAGCGGGGGGCCACCAAGAGACCCAGTACTTC	CASSDGLAGGHQETQYF
TRBV14	.	TRBJ2-3	TRBD2	TGTGCCAGCGCCGGGACTAGCGGCACAGATACGCAGTATTTT	CASAGTSGTDTQYF
TRBV5-1	.	TRBJ2-3	TRBD2	TGCGCCAGCAGCTTGGGGGGGGGACTAGCGAACACAGATACGCAGTATTTT	CASSLGGGLANTDTQYF
TRBV11-2	once	TRBJ2-7	TRBD1	TGTGCCAGCAGCTTCGGACAGGGAGGCGACGAGCAGTACTTC	CASSFGQGGDEQYF
TRBV10-3	.	TRBJ1-1	.	TGTGCCATCAGTGATTTTCGGGAGAACACTGAAGCTTTCTTT	CAISDFRENTEAFF
TRBV7-8	.	TRBJ2-7	TRBD2	TGTGCCAGCAGCTTAGGGCGGGGGAGTTCCTACGAGCAGTACTTC	CASSLGRGSSYEQYF
TRBV7-7	.	TRBJ2-7	TRBD1	TGTGCTAGCAGCTTAGCGCCCGGGACAGCCTGGGAGCAGTACTTC	CASSLAPGTAWEQYF
TRBV2	.	TRBJ1-3	TRBD1	TGTGCCAGCAGTGAATTAGGGACAGGGGACGGAAACACCATATATTTT	CASSELGTGDGNTIYF
TRBV7-9	.	TRBJ1-1	.	TGTGCCAGCAGCTTAGTTGGTTCAGGGAAGAACACTGAAGCTTTCTTT	CASSLVGSGKNTEAFF
TRBV27	.	TRBJ1-3	TRBD1	TGTGCCAGCAGTAAAGGGACAGGGCCTGGAAACACCATATATTTT	CASSKGTGPGNTIYF
TRBV19	.	TRBJ2-2	TRBD1	TGTGCCAGTAGTTCTCGGACAGGGGGCGCGGACGGGGAGCTGTTTTTT	CASSSRTGGADGELFF
TRBV27	.	TRBJ1-6	.	TGTGCCAGCAGTCCGCCCAGGGAAACTTCCCCCCTCCACTTT	CASSPPRETSPLHF
TRBV6-6	.	TRBJ1-1	.	TGTGCCAGCAGAGACTCAACGAGGGTTGTTGAAGCTTTCTTT	CASRDSTRVVEAFF
TRBV6-6	.	TRBJ1-6	.	TGTGCCAGCAGTTACTCGTGGGGGGATGAATCACCCCTCCACTTT	CASSYSWGDESPLHF
TRBV30	.	TRBJ1-2	.	TGTGCCTGGAGCCCACTTTTTGCGGAGGGCTACACCTTC	CAWSPLFAEGYTF
TRBV12-5	few	TRBJ1-4	TRBD1	TGTGCTAGTGGTACAGGGGGCGTTGATGAAAAACTGTTTTTT	CASGTGGVDEKLFF
TRBV5-1	.	TRBJ2-5	TRBD1	TGCGCCAGCAGCTTAGGGGCAGGGGGTGGCCGGCAAGAGACCCAGTACTTC	CASSLGAGGGRQETQYF
TRBV6-5	.	TRBJ1-1	.	TGTGCCAGCATGGGGGGGATGAACACTGAAGCTTTCTTT	CASMGGMNTEAFF
TRBV7-3	.	TRBJ1-2	TRBD1	TGTGCCAGCGGTTCGGGACAGGGGGGTGGCTACACCTTC	CASGSGQGGGYTF
TRBV19	.	TRBJ1-5	TRBD1	TGTCGACAGGGTAACAATCAGCCCCAGCATTTT	CRQGNNQPQHF
TRBV10-3	.	TRBJ2-3	.	TGTGCCATCAGTGAGTCGAACGCAGTAGATACGCAGTATTTT	CAISESNAVDTQYF
TRBV29-1	.	TRBJ1-1	TRBD1	TGCAGCGTTACCCGGGACAGGGCCAACACTGAAGCTTTCTTT	CSVTRDRANTEAFF
TRBV7-3	once	TRBJ2-1	.	TGTGCCAGCAGCTCTAAAGAGGGGGGGGCCAGGGATGAGCAGTTCTTC	CASSSKEGGARDEQFF
TRBV29-1	.	TRBJ2-5	TRBD1	TGCAGCGTTGATCGACAGGGAAACGGGCAGTACTTC	CSVDRQGNGQYF
TRBV5-4	.	TRBJ1-6	TRBD1	TGTGCCAGCAGCTCGGACAGGGCCACTTCACCCCTCCACTTT	CASSSDRATSPLHF
TRBV2	.	TRBJ1-5	TRBD1	TGTGCCAGCAGTCCGGGACAGGGACGGCAGCCCCAGCATTTT	CASSPGQGRQPQHF
TRBV5-1	.	TRBJ2-5	TRBD2	TGCGCCACCACCGGGGCGGGGGGGATCCAAGAGACCCAGTACTTC	CATTGAGGIQETQYF
TRBV4-2	.	TRBJ2-7	TRBD1	TGTGCCAGCAGCCAAGAGCGCAGGGGGCGGTACGAGCAGTACTTC	CASSQERRGRYEQYF
TRBV19	.	TRBJ2-2	TRBD1	TGTGCCAGTACCACAAGGACAGGGTCGAGCACCGGGGAGCTGTTTTTT	CASTTRTGSSTGELFF
TRBV6-1	.	TRBJ1-5	.	TGTGCCAGCAGTGAAGTAGGTTGGCAGGGCAATCAGCCCCAGCATTTT	CASSEVGWQGNQPQHF
TRBV5-1	.	TRBJ1-3	.	TGCGCCAGCAGCGGGGGGGGGAGCTCTGGAAACACCATATATTTT	CASSGGGSSGNTIYF
TRBV7-9	.	TRBJ2-7	.	TGTTCCAGCACCTCGTGGGACACAAGGGCACGTTACGAGCAGTACTTC	CSSTSWDTRARYEQYF
TRBV5-1	.	TRBJ2-1	TRBD2	TGCGCCAGCAGCTTTGCTTCGGGGGGGTTCACCTACAATGAGCAGTTCTTC	CASSFASGGFTYNEQFF
TRBV27	.	TRBJ1-2	TRBD1	TGTGCCAGCAGCCGGACAGGGTATGGCTACACCTTC	CASSRTGYGYTF
TRBV6-6	.	TRBJ1-1	.	TGTGCCAGCAATACCCAAGCCAACACTGAAGCTTTCTTT	CASNTQANTEAFF
TRBV7-6	.	TRBJ1-1	TRBD1	TGTGCCAGCGGGATTGGGACAGGGAACACTGAAGCTTTCTTT	CASGIGTGNTEAFF
TRBV18	.	TRBJ2-1	.	TGTGCCAGCTCACCACCGATCAGGACTGGCTCCTACAATGAGCAGTTCTTC	CASSPPIRTGSYNEQFF
TRBV29-1	.	TRBJ1-1	.	TGCAGCGTCCCGGGATTTAACACTGAAGCTTTCTTT	CSVPGFNTEAFF
TRBV7-2	.	TRBJ2-1	TRBD2	TGTGCCAGCAGCTTATTTCTGGCGGGGGGGCGTTGGGAGCAGTTCTTC	CASSLFLAGGRWEQFF
TRBV30	few	TRBJ2-3	.	TGTGCCTGGGCGCGAATCGCAGATACGCAGTATTTT	CAWARIADTQYF
TRBV7-2	.	TRBJ2-2	.	TGTGCCAGCAGCTCCGGACAGGGAGGGTACACCGGGGAGCTGTTTTTT	CASSSGQGGYTGELFF